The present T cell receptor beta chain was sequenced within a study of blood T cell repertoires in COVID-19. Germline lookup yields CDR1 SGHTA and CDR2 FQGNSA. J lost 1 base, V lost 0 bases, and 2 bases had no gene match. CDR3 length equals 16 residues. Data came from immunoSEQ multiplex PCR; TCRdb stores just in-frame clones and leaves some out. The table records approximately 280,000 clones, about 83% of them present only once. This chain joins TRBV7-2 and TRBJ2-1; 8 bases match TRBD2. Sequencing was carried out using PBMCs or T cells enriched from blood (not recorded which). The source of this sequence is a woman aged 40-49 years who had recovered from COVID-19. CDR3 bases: TGTGCCAGCAGCTTAGCCGGGACTAGTTCCTACAATGAGCAGTTCTTC. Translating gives CASSLAGTSSYNEQFF.